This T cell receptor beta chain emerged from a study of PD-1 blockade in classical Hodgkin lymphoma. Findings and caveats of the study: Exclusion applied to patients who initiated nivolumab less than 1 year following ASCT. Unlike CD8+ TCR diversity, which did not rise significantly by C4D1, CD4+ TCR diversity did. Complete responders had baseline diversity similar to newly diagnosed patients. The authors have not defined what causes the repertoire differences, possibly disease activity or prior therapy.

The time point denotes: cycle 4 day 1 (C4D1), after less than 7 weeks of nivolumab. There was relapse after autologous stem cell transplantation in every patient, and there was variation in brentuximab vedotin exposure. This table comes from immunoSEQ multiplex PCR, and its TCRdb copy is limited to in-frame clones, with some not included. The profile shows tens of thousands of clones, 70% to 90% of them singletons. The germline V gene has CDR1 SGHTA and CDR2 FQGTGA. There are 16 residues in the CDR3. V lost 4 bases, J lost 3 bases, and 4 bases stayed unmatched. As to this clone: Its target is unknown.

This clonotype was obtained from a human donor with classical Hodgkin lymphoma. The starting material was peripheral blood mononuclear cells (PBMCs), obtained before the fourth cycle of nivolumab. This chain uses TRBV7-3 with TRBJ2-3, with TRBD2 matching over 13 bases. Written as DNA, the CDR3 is TGTGCCAGCAGCTATGGACTAGCGGGGGAGACAGATACGCAGTATTTT. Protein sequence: CASSYGLAGETDTQYF.